A single count supports the clone carrying this T cell receptor beta chain. The CDR3 runs 13 residues. From germline, CDR1 is ENHRY and CDR2 SYGVKD. With 0 bases removed from V and 4 bases from J, the gap between germline ends came to 6 bases. The sample belongs to a study of T cell responses to AZD1222 COVID-19 vaccine. Clones were sequenced by immunoSEQ multiplex PCR, and TCRdb holds only the in-frame ones, with some missing. The data show 45,000 to 65,000 clones, approximately 88% seen once. Sequencing used peripheral blood, obtained on day 0 of AZD1222 vaccination. The chain employs TRBV10-3 and TRBJ1-2; the D gene is possibly TRBD1 (6 bases). The clonotype originates from an adult in good health. CDR3 region: CAISESQGYGYTF. The CDR3 nucleotides are TGTGCCATCAGTGAGTCACAGGGCTATGGCTACACCTTC.